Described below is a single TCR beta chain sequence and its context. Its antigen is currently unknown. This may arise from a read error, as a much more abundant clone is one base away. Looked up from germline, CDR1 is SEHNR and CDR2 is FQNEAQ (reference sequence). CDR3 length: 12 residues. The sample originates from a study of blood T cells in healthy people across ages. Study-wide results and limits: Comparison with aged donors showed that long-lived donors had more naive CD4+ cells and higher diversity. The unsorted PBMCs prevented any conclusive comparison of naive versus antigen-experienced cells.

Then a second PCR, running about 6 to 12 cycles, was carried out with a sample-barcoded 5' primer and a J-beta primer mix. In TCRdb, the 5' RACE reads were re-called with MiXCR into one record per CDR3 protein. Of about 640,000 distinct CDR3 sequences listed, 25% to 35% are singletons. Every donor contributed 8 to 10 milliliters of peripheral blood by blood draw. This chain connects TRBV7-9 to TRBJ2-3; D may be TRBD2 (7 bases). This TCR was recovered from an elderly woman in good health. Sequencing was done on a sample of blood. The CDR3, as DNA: TGTGCCGGCAGCTTAGGGGGGGACTCCCCGTATTTT. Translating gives CAGSLGGDSPYF.